This T cell receptor beta chain was sequenced in a study of CD8 T cells in Susac syndrome. Study summary: Patients with Susac syndrome were, at the time of blood collection, therapy-naive, maintained on corticosteroids, or maintained on intravenous immunoglobulin alone. Broader study findings: The number of Susac-specific public clones found was approximately 17 in total CD8+ repertoires and a few in CD8+ TEMRA repertoires.

As to this clonotype: Its antigen remains unknown.

An input of 0.5 to 1 ug of RNA was subjected to reverse transcription using random hexamers. The amplification used immunoSEQ multiplex PCR on TCR beta CDR3; it spanned 54 Vbeta and 13 Jbeta. TCRdb reanalysed the immunoSEQ multiplex PCR reads using MiXCR and keeps one entry per CDR3 protein. The table has about 90,000 distinct CDR3 sequences, about 95% seen once. TEMRA cells were enriched by FACS, and CD4+ and CD8+ T cells were negatively isolated. This TCR derives from a human donor with Susac syndrome. The sample taken for sequencing was CD8+ T cells from PBMCs.

The CDR3 region is CASSQLQDRGQFF. The DNA for the CDR3 is TGTGCCAGCAGTCAACTCCAGGACAGGGGACAGTTCTTC. This chain connects TRBV28 to TRBJ2-1, with 9 positions matching TRBD1. Germline V gives CDR1 MDHEN, CDR2 SYDVKM. The CDR3 runs to 13 residues. V shed 5 bases, J shed 13 bases, and the junction held 9 bases outside the gene matches.